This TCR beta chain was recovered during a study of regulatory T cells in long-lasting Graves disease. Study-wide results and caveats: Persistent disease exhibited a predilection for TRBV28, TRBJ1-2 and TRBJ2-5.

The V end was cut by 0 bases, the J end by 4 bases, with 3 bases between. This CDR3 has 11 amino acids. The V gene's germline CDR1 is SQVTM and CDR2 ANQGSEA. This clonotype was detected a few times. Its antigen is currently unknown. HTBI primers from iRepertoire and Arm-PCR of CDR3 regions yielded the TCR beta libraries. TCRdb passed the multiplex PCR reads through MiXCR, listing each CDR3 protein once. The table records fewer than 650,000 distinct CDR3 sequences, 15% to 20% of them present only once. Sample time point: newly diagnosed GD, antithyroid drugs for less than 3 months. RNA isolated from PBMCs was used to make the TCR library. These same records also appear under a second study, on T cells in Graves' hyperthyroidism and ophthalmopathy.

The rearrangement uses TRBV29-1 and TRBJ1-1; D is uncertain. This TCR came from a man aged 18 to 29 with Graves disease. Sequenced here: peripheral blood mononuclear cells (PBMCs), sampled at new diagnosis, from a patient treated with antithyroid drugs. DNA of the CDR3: TGCAGCGTTGAAGACGGCACTGAAGCTTTCTTT. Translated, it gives CSVEDGTEAFF.